This T cell receptor beta chain was found in a study of cytomegalovirus exposure and HLA in healthy donors. Primers included in the PCR were 60 Vbeta and 13 Jbeta primers. Clones were sequenced by immunoSEQ multiplex PCR, and TCRdb holds only the in-frame ones, with some missing. The data contain hundreds of thousands of clones, just under 85% of them singletons. The junction had 7 bases not matched to a gene; V was cut back by 6 bases and J by 9 bases. The CDR3 consists of 13 residues. Germline loops: CDR1 MNHEY, CDR2 SVGAGI. This sequence joins TRBV6-5 and TRBJ2-1; 8 nucleotides match TRBD1. Sequenced input: PBMCs. This sequence was found in a middle-aged woman in good health and CMV-seronegative. As DNA, the CDR3 is TGTGCCAGCAGAAGGACAGGGCAATCTGAGCAGTTCTTC. Its translation is CASRRTGQSEQFF.